The 26 T cell receptor beta chains presented below share a single source sample, sequenced in a study of T cell repertoires in cytomegalovirus infection. TCRdb processed the reads anew with MiXCR; each CDR3 protein has one entry. The sample includes 200,000 to 300,000 distinct CDR3 sequences, about 12% seen only once; the top ten take 1.5% to 2%. The sample was PBMCs. These TCRs come from a human donor in good health (CMV status not recorded). Some clones in this sample may be carry-over from other donors' samples.

This chain connects TRBV5-4 to TRBJ1-4; D is perhaps TRBD1 (6 bases). V was shortened by 4 bases and J by 8 bases, with 18 bases between the two germline ends. CDR3 length: 15 amino acids. Germline V lookup: CDR1 SGHNT, CDR2 YYREEE (reference sequence). CDR3 in amino acids: CASSPEGGSSEKLFF. CDR3 coding DNA: TGTGCCAGCAGCCCTGAGGGGGGATCCAGCGAAAAACTGTTTTTT.

This clonotype was seen many times. This chain connects TRBV4-2 to TRBJ2-5; a possible D gene is TRBD2 (6 bases). The germline gives CDR1 LGHNA, CDR2 YNFKEQ. The CDR3 contains 18 residues. Trimming took 0 bases from V and 5 from J, leaving 22 bases between them. CDR3 loop: CASSQDPTGRGNMETQYF. CDR3 sequence (DNA): TGTGCCAGCAGCCAAGATCCGACGGGTCGGGGGAATATGGAGACCCAGTACTTC.

This clonotype was detected only a few times. This chain uses TRBV4-1 with TRBJ1-3; D remains ambiguous. CDR1 is MGHRA, CDR2 YSYEKL, per germline. The CDR3 is made up of 13 amino acids. Trimming removed 4 bases from V and 8 bases from J, with 12 bases in between. CDR3: CASSPYTGYTIYF. Here the CDR3 DNA reads TGCGCCAGCAGCCCATACACGGGATACACCATATATTTT.

This CDR3 reads CASSLAGKQPQHF. DNA of the CDR3: TGTGCCAGCAGTTTGGCAGGGAAACAGCCCCAGCATTTT. The chain is built from TRBV12-3 or TRBV12-4 and TRBJ1-5; D might be TRBD1 (5 bases). V was shortened by 3 bases and J by 7 bases, with 10 bases between the two germline ends. CDR3 length: 13 residues.

A few counts support this clonotype. The rearrangement links TRBV14 to TRBJ2-1, with D tentatively TRBD1 (5 bases). The CDR3 totals 13 residues. The V end was cut by 1 base, the J end by 8 bases, with 9 bases between. Germline values: CDR1 SGHDN, CDR2 FVKESK. This CDR3 reads CASSQVTRDEQFF. The CDR3 nucleotides read TGTGCCAGCAGCCAAGTTACCAGGGATGAGCAGTTCTTC.

This clonotype came up many times. The rearrangement uses TRBV19 and TRBJ2-3; TRBD2 is a possible D gene (6 bases). This CDR3 has 13 residues. Per germline, CDR1 LNHDA and CDR2 SQIVND (reference sequence). V was cut by 7 bases and J by 3 bases, with 11 bases left in between. CDR3 protein: CASKGRGTDTQYF. In nucleotides, the CDR3 is TGTGCCAGTAAGGGTCGGGGGACAGATACGCAGTATTTT.

The table lists this clonotype with many counts. The genes are TRBV7-2 and TRBJ2-6; possibly TRBD1 for D (6 bases). Germline loops: CDR1 SGHTA, CDR2 FQGNSA. V was shortened by 5 bases and J by 0 bases, with 17 bases between the two germline ends. The CDR3 is 18 amino acids. The chain's CDR3 is CASSRTRGMGSGANVLTF. The CDR3 DNA sequence: TGTGCCAGCAGCCGTACGAGGGGGATGGGCTCTGGGGCCAACGTCCTGACTTTC.

This clonotype was observed many times. The chain recombines TRBV7-8 with TRBJ1-2; D not certain. CDR3 length: 12 residues. CDR1 SGHVS and CDR2 FQNEAQ come from the germline V gene. Trimming took 3 bases from V and 2 from J, leaving 4 bases between them. In nucleotides, the CDR3 is TGTGCCAGCAGCTTCGGGAACTATGGCTACACCTTC. It codes for CASSFGNYGYTF.

This clonotype was counted ten times or more. The J gene is TRBJ1-5, the V gene TRBV7-2; TRBD1 aligns across 8 bases. Trimming took 2 bases from V and 5 from J; bases not matched to a gene: 5. The V gene's germline CDR1 is SGHTA and CDR2 FQGNSA. The length of the CDR3 is 15 residues. CDR3 DNA sequence: TGTGCCAGCAGCTTAACGACAGGGGCCCATCAGCCCCAGCATTTT. It yields the protein CASSLTTGAHQPQHF.

This clonotype came up a few times. The rearrangement links TRBV30 to TRBJ1-2, with D possibly being TRBD1 (5 bases). The CDR3 runs to 13 residues. Trimming stripped 3 bases from V and 4 bases from J, with 12 bases between. Germline V lookup: CDR1 GTSNPN, CDR2 SVGIG (reference sequence). The CDR3 is CAWRIGGTYGYTF. CDR3 DNA sequence: TGTGCCTGGAGAATCGGCGGGACCTATGGCTACACCTTC.

The chain has TRBV18 and TRBJ1-4; D unresolved. The germline gives CDR1 KGHSH, CDR2 LQKENI. V was trimmed by 2 bases and J by 5 bases, leaving 3 bases between them. There are 12 residues in the CDR3. CDR3 in amino acids: CASSPRNEKLFF. CDR3 nucleotide sequence: TGTGCCAGCTCACCAAGAAATGAAAAACTGTTTTTT.

This clonotype has only a few counts. The rearrangement uses TRBV7-2 and TRBJ2-3, with 8 nucleotides matching TRBD1. Germline V gene lookup returns CDR1 SGHTA and CDR2 FQGNSA. CDR3 length: 17 amino acids. The junction had 11 bases not matched to a gene; V was cut back by 5 bases and J by 1 base. The DNA of the CDR3 is TGTGCCAGCAGCCTCACCCCTCAGGGGGCCGGCACAGATACGCAGTATTTT. As protein: CASSLTPQGAGTDTQYF.

By sample fraction, this clonotype is medium-sized. The chain combines TRBV7-2 with TRBJ2-7; D is unclear. Germline V lookup: CDR1 SGHTA, CDR2 FQGNSA. The ends were cut back, 1 base at V and 1 base at J, with 11 bases in the middle. This CDR3 is 15 amino acids long. This CDR3 is CASSLDTFRSYEQYF. CDR3 in DNA: TGTGCCAGCAGCTTAGATACGTTTAGGTCCTACGAGCAGTACTTC.

This clonotype has a count of ten or more. This chain uses TRBV6-2 or TRBV6-3 with TRBJ1-4; D is unresolved. This CDR3 contains 13 residues. Trimming shortened V by 5 bases and J by 8 bases, and 12 bases separated the two germline ends. Germline lookup yields CDR1 MNHEY and CDR2 SVGEGT. CDR3 loop: CASSSSGGEKLFF. CDR3 DNA: TGTGCCAGCAGTAGTTCGGGCGGAGAAAAACTGTTTTTT.

This clonotype was recorded at least ten times. The gene calls are TRBV12-3 or TRBV12-4 and TRBJ2-2, with 11 bases aligning to TRBD2. CDR3 length equals 15 residues. V was pared by 7 bases and J by 7 bases, with 8 bases of the junction left unmatched. As DNA, the CDR3 is TGTGCCAGCAAGTCTAGCGGGGGGTCCGGCGGGGAGCTGTTTTTT. This gives the protein CASKSSGGSGGELFF.

As concerns this clonotype: One end of the junction does not line up with germline, which may come from a read error. The chain has TRBV6-5 and TRBJ1-1; no firm D call. This CDR3 has 13 residues. CDR1 and CDR2 (germline): MNHEY, SVGAGI. The CDR3 protein is CARRLIRDTEAFF. The CDR3 DNA follows: TGTGCCCGCAGACTTATACGGGACACTGAAGCTTTCTTT.

The sample holds many counts of this clonotype. The chain has TRBV6-2 or TRBV6-3 and TRBJ2-1; the match to TRBD2 covers 11 bases. The germline V gene has CDR1 MNHEY and CDR2 SVGEGT. The CDR3 is 13 residues long. V was clipped by 6 bases and J by 5 bases; unmatched bases: 0. The chain's CDR3 is CASRTSGDNEQFF. The CDR3, as DNA: TGTGCCAGCAGGACTAGCGGGGACAATGAGCAGTTCTTC.

This clonotype was seen at least ten times. This chain connects TRBV5-4 to TRBJ1-2; tentatively, D is TRBD1 (6 bases). Trimming stripped 1 base from V and 6 bases from J, with 13 bases between. The CDR3 totals 14 residues. The V gene's germline CDR1 is SGHNT and CDR2 YYREEE (reference sequence). The CDR3 sequence: CASSLTGYGDGYTF. In DNA, the CDR3 is TGTGCCAGCAGCTTGACAGGGTACGGGGATGGCTACACCTTC. Filled out from reference TRBV5-4 and TRBJ1-2, the complete variable domain reads ETGVTQSPTHLIKTRGQQVTLRCSSQSGHNTVSWYQQALGQGPQFIFQYYREEENGRGNFPPRFSGLQFPNYSSELNVNALELDDSALYLCASSLTGYGDGYTFGSGTRLTVV.

The chain recombines TRBV11-1 with TRBJ2-7; D remains ambiguous. The CDR3 covers 15 residues. Trimming pared 1 base from V and 0 bases from J, leaving 10 bases between. CDR1 and CDR2 (germline): SGHAT, FQDESV (reference sequence). The CDR3, as DNA: TGTGCCAGCAGCTTAGGGCTGTCAAGCTCCTACGAGCAGTACTTC. It specifies CASSLGLSSSYEQYF.

This rearrangement joins TRBV20-1 to TRBJ2-1, with 9 bases aligning to TRBD1. The CDR3 extends over 17 amino acids. Per germline, CDR1 DFQATT and CDR2 SNEGSKA (reference sequence). V trimming: 1 base; J trimming: 8 bases; junction bases outside the gene matches: 15. CDR3: CSARATLGTGPTDEQFF. The CDR3 coding sequence is TGCAGTGCTAGAGCAACGTTGGGGACAGGGCCCACGGATGAGCAGTTCTTC.

The chain links TRBV3-1 to TRBJ2-5, with D possibly being TRBD2 (6 bases). The V gene's germline CDR1 is LGHDT and CDR2 YNNKEL (reference sequence). V was clipped by 0 bases and J by 5 bases, with 10 bases between them. The CDR3 runs 14 residues. The CDR3 spells CASSQDLGRETQYF. CDR3 nucleotides: TGTGCCAGCAGCCAAGATCTGGGGAGGGAGACCCAGTACTTC.

This clonotype was seen ten or more times. This chain links TRBV28 with TRBJ1-5; unclear D gene. The CDR3 has 15 amino acids. Germline V gives CDR1 MDHEN, CDR2 SYDVKM. V was clipped by 2 bases and J by 2 bases, with 10 bases between them. CDR3 residues: CASSLSLAGNQPQHF. In DNA form, the CDR3 reads TGTGCCAGCAGTTTAAGTCTGGCGGGCAATCAGCCCCAGCATTTT.

This clonotype was seen repeatedly, ten times or more. The rearrangement joins TRBV7-2 to TRBJ1-2; 8 nucleotides line up with TRBD1. The junction had 7 bases not matched to a gene; V was cut back by 4 bases and J by 3 bases. Germline-derived CDR1 and CDR2 are SGHTA and FQGNSA. The CDR3 is 15 residues long. In DNA form, the CDR3 reads TGTGCCAGCAGCTCGGCAGGGGGCCAGGACTATGGCTACACCTTC. The encoded protein is CASSSAGGQDYGYTF. Supplemented by reference TRBV7-2 and TRBJ1-2, the full variable domain reads GAGVSQSPSNKVTEKGKDVELRCDPISGHTALYWYRQSLGQGLEFLIYFQGNSAPDKSGLPSDRFSAERTGGSVSTLTIQRTQQEDSAVYLCASSSAGGQDYGYTFGSGTRLTVV.

This clonotype was detected many times. This chain joins TRBV4-3 and TRBJ1-6, with a weak D call TRBD1 (5 bases). The CDR3 consists of 14 residues. Looked up from germline, CDR1 is LGHNA and CDR2 is YSLEER. Trimming left V 3 bases short and J 8 bases short, with 11 bases between. The CDR3 is CASSQTDGDSPLHF. The CDR3, as DNA: TGCGCCAGCAGCCAGACAGACGGAGATTCACCCCTCCACTTT.

V and J are TRBV20-1 and TRBJ1-5; D is ambiguous. CDR3 length equals 12 residues. Germline CDR1 and CDR2: DFQATT and SNEGSKA (reference sequence). Trimming pared 3 bases from V and 7 bases from J, leaving 10 bases between. CDR3 loop: CSARGTEQPQHF. CDR3 sequence (DNA): TGCAGTGCTAGGGGAACAGAGCAGCCCCAGCATTTT.

J is TRBJ1-1 and V is TRBV2; D is unresolved. Germline assignment: CDR1 SNHLY and CDR2 FYNNEI. V was clipped by 6 bases and J by 12 bases, with 14 bases between them. This CDR3 contains 11 residues. The CDR3 protein is CASSATALPFF. The CDR3 region has the DNA TGTGCCAGCAGCGCGACTGCCCTACCTTTCTTT. The whole variable domain, filled in from reference TRBV2 and TRBJ1-1, reads EPEVTQTPSHQVTQMGQEVILRCVPISNHLYFYWYRQILGQKVEFLVSFYNNEISEKSEIFDDQFSVERPDGSNFTLKIRSTKLEDSAMYFCASSATALPFFGQGTRLTVV.